The 10 T cell receptor beta chains presented below share a single source sample, sequenced in a study of T cells expressing NK-cell markers. TCRdb re-called the 5' RACE reads, yielding one record per CDR3 amino acid sequence without DNA. The sample includes 350,000 to 450,000 distinct CDR3 sequences. Sequenced: blood T cells: a sorted CD56 or NKG2C T cell subset, CD4+ or CD8+ T cells, or bulk PBMC T cells (not recorded which). The receptors were sampled from a man aged 18-70 years in good health.

The chain's CDR3 is CASTNRELKTQYF. The chain couples TRBV21-1 to TRBJ2-5; as DNA is missing, the TRBD1 call by TCRdb cannot be tested. TRBV21-1 counts as a pseudogene. This CDR3 comprises 13 residues.

The chain employs TRBV20-1 and TRBJ2-1. The germline V gene encodes CDR1 DFQATT and CDR2 SNEGSKA (reference sequence). CDR3 length equals 11 residues. The chain's CDR3 is CSAREDNEQFF.

V and J are TRBV6-1 and TRBJ2-6; the D call of TRBD1 rests on TCRdb alone, since no DNA is present to check it. Germline values: CDR1 MNHNS, CDR2 SASEGT. CDR3 length equals 15 residues. This chain's CDR3 is CATRTGRTGANVLTF.

The chain recombines TRBV5-4 with TRBJ2-5; the D call of TRBD1 rests on TCRdb alone, since no DNA is present to check it. Germline V gene data show CDR1 as SGHNT and CDR2 as YYREEE (reference sequence). This CDR3 has 15 residues. CDR3 protein: CASSLGGRGQETQYF.

The J gene is TRBJ1-2, the V gene TRBV9. Germline V gene sequence: CDR1 SGDLS, CDR2 YYNGEE. The CDR3 has 15 amino acids. The CDR3 reads CASTPPRTAYYGYTF. Filled out from reference TRBV9 and TRBJ1-2, the complete variable domain reads DSGVTQTPKHLITATGQRVTLRCSPRSGDLSVYWYQQSLDQGLQFLIQYYNGEERAKGNILERFSAQQFPDLHSELNLSSLELGDSALYFCASTPPRTAYYGYTFGSGTRLTVV.

The rearrangement uses TRBV12-5 and TRBJ1-5. Germline V gene data show CDR1 as LGHNT and CDR2 as FRNRAP. The CDR3 covers 17 residues. The CDR3 loop is CASGLVSRGVFIQPQHF.

This CDR3 reads CASSPRAPGRGELFF. The V and J genes are TRBV5-1 and TRBJ2-2; the D call from TCRdb, TRBD1, cannot be confirmed without DNA. Germline V gene sequence: CDR1 SGHRS, CDR2 YFSETQ. This CDR3 has 15 residues.

V is TRBV7-2 and J is TRBJ2-5; TCRdb's D call, TRBD1, is unchecked because there is no DNA. Germline V gene sequence: CDR1 SGHTA, CDR2 FQGNSA. This CDR3 is 16 amino acids long. CDR3 amino acids: CASSSGTGITKETQYF.

The chain joins TRBV20-1 to TRBJ2-7; TCRdb selects TRBD2, and the lack of DNA leaves this call unchecked. The germline CDR1 and CDR2 sequences are DFQATT and SNEGSKA (reference sequence). The length of the CDR3 is 16 residues. CDR3 sequence: CSARDYSGGDTYEQYF.

The chain employs TRBV11-2 and TRBJ2-5; the TRBD1 assignment by TCRdb is unverifiable without DNA. This CDR3 comprises 15 residues. CDR1 SGHAT and CDR2 FQNNGV come from the germline V gene. The CDR3 spells CASSPGQGHLGTQYF.